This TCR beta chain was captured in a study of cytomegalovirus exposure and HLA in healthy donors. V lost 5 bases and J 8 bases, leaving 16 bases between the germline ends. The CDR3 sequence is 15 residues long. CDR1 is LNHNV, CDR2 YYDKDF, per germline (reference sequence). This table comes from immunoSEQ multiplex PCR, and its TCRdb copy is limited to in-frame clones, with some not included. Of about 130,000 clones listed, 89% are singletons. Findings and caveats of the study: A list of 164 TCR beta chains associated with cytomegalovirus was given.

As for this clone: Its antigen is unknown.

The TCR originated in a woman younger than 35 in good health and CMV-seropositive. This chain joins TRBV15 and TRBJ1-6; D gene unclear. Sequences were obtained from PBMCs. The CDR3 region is CATSSRPSQDSPLHF. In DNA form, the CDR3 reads TGTGCCACCAGCTCTCGACCTAGCCAGGATTCACCCCTCCACTTT.